Listed below are T cell receptor beta chains from one sample, sequenced in a study of blood T cell repertoires in COVID-19. Measured with immunoSEQ multiplex PCR; TCRdb has only the in-frame clones, and not every one. The sample has about 280,000 clones, nearly 90% seen once; the top ten hold approximately 1.5%. The material sequenced was PBMCs or T cells enriched from blood (not recorded which). Source of these receptors: a woman aged 18-29 years with acute COVID-19. Both conserved end residues are part of each CDR3. The D gene is left open where the match is weak. Clone size is shown for a subset of rows, as once, few, many or a class of expanded clone.

TRBJ1-5,once,TRBV30,.,CAWSWPGVGNQPQHF,TGTGCCTGGAGTTGGCCAGGGGTTGGCAATCAGCCCCAGCATTTT
TRBJ2-7,.,TRBV29-1,TRBD2,CSAGGRLAYEQYF,TGCAGCGCCGGCGGGAGATTGGCCTACGAGCAGTACTTC
TRBJ1-5,once,TRBV29-1,TRBD1,CSAAETGQGNQPQHF,TGCAGCGCGGCGGAGACGGGACAGGGAAATCAGCCCCAGCATTTT
TRBJ2-3,.,TRBV15,TRBD2,CATSKISPGLAVEPSTDTQYF,TGTGCCACCAGCAAAATTTCACCGGGACTAGCGGTAGAACCTAGCACAGATACGCAGTATTTT
TRBJ2-7,few,TRBV9,TRBD2,CASSPRGLAGVYEQYF,TGTGCCAGCAGCCCGCGGGGACTAGCGGGAGTATACGAGCAGTACTTC
TRBJ2-2,once,TRBV2,.,CASSELTGAYTGELFF,TGTGCCAGCAGTGAATTGACAGGAGCGTACACCGGGGAGCTGTTTTTT
TRBJ1-1,.,TRBV5-1,.,CASSASGWTEAFF,TGCGCCAGCAGCGCCAGTGGTTGGACTGAAGCTTTCTTT
TRBJ2-1,many,TRBV7-6,.,CASSSRLGAEQFF,TGTGCCAGCAGCTCCCGCTTAGGAGCTGAGCAGTTCTTC
TRBJ2-5,.,TRBV2,TRBD1,CASSRDRGRFETQYF,TGTGCCAGCAGTCGTGACAGGGGGCGGTTTGAGACCCAGTACTTC
TRBJ1-5,.,TRBV5-1,.,CASSLEGWNNQPQHF,TGCGCCAGCAGCTTGGAGGGGTGGAACAATCAGCCCCAGCATTTT
TRBJ2-2,.,TRBV11-2,TRBD2,CASSLWGGPWGTGELFF,TGTGCCAGCAGCTTATGGGGAGGGCCTTGGGGCACCGGGGAGCTGTTTTTT
TRBJ2-1,.,TRBV18,TRBD2,CASSPLSGRAERSYNEQFF,TGTGCCAGCTCACCATTAAGCGGGAGGGCCGAACGCTCCTACAATGAGCAGTTCTTC
TRBJ2-5,once,TRBV13,.,CASSVRGRGAETQYF,TGTGCCAGCAGCGTACGTGGCAGGGGGGCAGAGACCCAGTACTTC
TRBJ1-4,.,TRBV11-2,TRBD1,CASSLRRGLTNEKLFF,TGTGCCAGCAGCTTACGCAGGGGGCTAACTAATGAAAAACTGTTTTTT
TRBJ1-1,.,TRBV18,.,CASSPPVVLPEAFF,TGTGCCAGCTCACCACCGGTGGTCCTACCTGAAGCTTTCTTT
TRBJ1-2,.,TRBV28,TRBD1,CASRLAGQGNYGYTF,TGTGCCAGCAGATTAGCTGGACAGGGTAACTATGGCTACACCTTC
TRBJ1-3,.,TRBV5-1,.,CASSIQTRGSSGNTIYF,TGCGCCAGCAGCATACAAACCAGGGGAAGCTCTGGAAACACCATATATTTT
TRBJ2-3,.,TRBV29-1,.,CSVDRRGRADTQYF,TGCAGCGTTGACCGTCGAGGCAGGGCAGATACGCAGTATTTT
TRBJ2-1,.,TRBV9,.,CASSVVASRSNEQFF,TGTGCCAGCAGCGTAGTGGCTAGCAGGTCCAATGAGCAGTTCTTC
TRBJ2-1,.,TRBV24-1,TRBD1,CATSEPGQGTNEQFF,TGTGCCACCAGTGAGCCGGGACAGGGGACCAATGAGCAGTTCTTC
TRBJ2-1,.,TRBV7-3,TRBD2,CASSYSGANNEQFF,TGTGCCAGCAGCTATAGCGGGGCAAACAATGAGCAGTTCTTC
TRBJ1-4,once,TRBV28,TRBD1,CASRSPGTGSGEKLFF,TGTGCCAGCAGAAGTCCCGGGACAGGGTCGGGGGAAAAACTGTTTTTT
TRBJ1-4,.,TRBV5-1,.,CASSKGRTGVATNEKLFF,TGCGCCAGCAGCAAAGGTCGGACGGGAGTTGCAACTAATGAAAAACTGTTTTTT
TRBJ1-4,.,TRBV7-9,.,CASSLNQATNEKLFF,TGTGCCAGCAGCTTAAACCAGGCAACTAATGAAAAACTGTTTTTT
TRBJ1-4,.,TRBV28,.,CASSPWTASNEKLFF,TGTGCCAGCAGTCCCTGGACAGCTTCAAATGAAAAACTGTTTTTT
TRBJ2-2,.,TRBV9,.,CASSVLTGELFF,TGTGCCAGCAGCGTACTCACCGGGGAGCTGTTTTTT
TRBJ2-1,.,TRBV5-4,TRBD2,CASHAASGLSSYNEQFF,TGTGCCAGCCACGCGGCTAGCGGGCTGAGCTCCTACAATGAGCAGTTCTTC
TRBJ2-7,few,TRBV27,TRBD2,CASSSSGRFFEQYF,TGTGCCAGCAGTTCTAGCGGGAGATTCTTCGAGCAGTACTTC
TRBJ1-1,.,TRBV7-6,.,CASSAQGEMNTEAFF,TGTGCCAGCAGCGCACAGGGTGAGATGAACACTGAAGCTTTCTTT
TRBJ2-5,once,TRBV5-1,.,CASSPTGVETQYF,TGCGCCAGCAGCCCCACGGGGGTAGAGACCCAGTACTTC
TRBJ2-7,.,TRBV30,TRBD1,CAWSRGWTGGNEQYF,TGTGCCTGGAGTCGGGGCTGGACAGGGGGAAACGAGCAGTACTTC
TRBJ2-7,.,TRBV27,.,CASSLGKTGLTHLEQYF,TGTGCCAGCAGTTTGGGAAAAACAGGGTTGACCCATTTGGAGCAGTACTTC
TRBJ2-3,.,TRBV28,.,CASSPVGRLATFGGTQYF,TGTGCCAGCAGCCCAGTTGGGCGGCTAGCCACTTTCGGGGGTACGCAGTATTTT
TRBJ1-2,few,TRBV30,TRBD1,CAWSERSSGRDRASYGYTF,TGTGCCTGGAGTGAACGAAGTAGCGGTAGGGACAGGGCCTCCTATGGCTACACCTTC
TRBJ1-4,once,TRBV7-2,.,CASSHTTDRINEKLFF,TGTGCCAGCAGCCACACAACGGACAGAATAAATGAAAAACTGTTTTTT
TRBJ1-4,.,TRBV7-9,TRBD1,CASSLTGVGEKLFF,TGTGCCAGCAGCTTAACAGGGGTGGGTGAAAAACTGTTTTTT
TRBJ1-2,.,TRBV28,TRBD1,CASSLSGTVHYEGYTF,TGTGCCAGCAGCCTCTCCGGGACAGTCCATTATGAGGGCTACACCTTC
TRBJ1-1,few,TRBV11-2,.,CASSWQGRDTEAFF,TGTGCCAGCAGCTGGCAGGGAAGGGACACTGAAGCTTTCTTT
TRBJ2-4,.,TRBV28,.,CASSSQTSFGAKNIQYF,TGTGCCAGCAGTTCCCAGACTAGTTTCGGAGCCAAAAACATTCAGTACTTC
TRBJ2-7,.,TRBV30,.,CAWSVLEGMSYF,TGTGCCTGGAGTGTACTTGAGGGCATGAGTTACTTC
TRBJ2-7,.,TRBV5-1,.,CASGTTGAGSYEQYF,TGCGCCAGCGGCACCACAGGGGCGGGATCCTACGAGCAGTACTTC
TRBJ2-7,.,TRBV7-2,.,CASSLGGGSQEYF,TGTGCCAGCAGCTTAGGAGGGGGTTCTCAAGAGTACTTC
TRBJ2-7,.,TRBV9,TRBD2,CASSVEFRSLAGEMYEQYF,TGTGCCAGCAGCGTAGAATTCCGGAGTCTAGCGGGAGAAATGTACGAGCAGTACTTC
TRBJ1-6,.,TRBV18,.,CASSPGQDSPLHF,TGTGCCAGCTCCCCCGGCCAGGATTCACCCCTCCACTTT
TRBJ1-6,.,TRBV5-5,TRBD1,CASSTGQGRGGSPLHF,TGTGCCAGCAGCACTGGACAGGGGAGGGGAGGTTCACCCCTCCACTTT
TRBJ2-7,.,TRBV5-1,TRBD2,CASSLRTSGSRVYEQYF,TGCGCCAGCAGCTTGCGGACTAGCGGGAGTCGGGTATACGAGCAGTACTTC
TRBJ2-5,.,TRBV28,.,CASSPGHPTQYF,TGTGCCAGCAGCCCGGGACACCCGACCCAGTACTTC
TRBJ2-3,.,TRBV5-1,TRBD2,CASSLEAGGGTDTQYF,TGCGCCAGCAGCTTGGAGGCGGGAGGGGGCACAGATACGCAGTATTTT
TRBJ1-2,.,TRBV7-2,TRBD1,CASSLRRTGFRYGYTF,TGTGCCAGCAGCTTAAGACGGACAGGGTTTCGCTATGGCTACACCTTC